This TCR beta chain was documented in a study of blood T cell repertoires in COVID-19. Study at large: Material from acute and convalescent COVID-19 was sourced from the United States, Italy and Spain.

V dropped 4 bases and J dropped 4; count of bases not matched to a gene: 2. The CDR3 consists of 15 residues. Germline V CDR1 and CDR2: LNHDA, SQIVND (reference sequence). Original processing methods: Counts of nucleated cells, estimated from reference gene primer amplification, were obtained. Produced via immunoSEQ multiplex PCR; TCRdb's table is partial and in-frame only. That table is the source of V, J and clone size, and D and trimming were worked out from the DNA. The sample shows around 250,000 clones, almost 85% of them seen only once. Participants were aged about 18 to 100 years from roughly 26 US areas. Allocation to cohorts depended on clinical history reported by the participants.

The genes are TRBV19 and TRBJ1-4; 11 bases agree with TRBD1. The sequenced material came from PBMCs or T cells enriched from blood (not recorded which). This TCR was recovered from a woman aged 45-65 years with acute COVID-19. CDR3 sequence reads: CASSTGTGGNEKLFF. Here the CDR3 DNA reads TGTGCCAGTAGTACCGGGACAGGGGGTAATGAAAAACTGTTTTTT.